The rows below give T cell receptor beta chains drawn from one sample of a study of human T cells and chemical hapten exposure. TCRdb fed the RACE reads into MiXCR, producing one record per CDR3 protein. This table holds 380,000 or so distinct CDR3 sequences, around 5.5% found once. The sample consisted of whole blood, taken in connection with sensitization to the hapten diphenylcyclopropenone (DPC). These receptors originate from a woman aged 18-29 years with alopecia areata. Some clones in this sample may be carry-over from other donors' samples. Each CDR3 is given with its conserved first and last residue. D genes are given only for firm matches. Size values are once, few and many counts, or a class for expanded clones, and some rows have none.

j_gene,d_gene,abundance,v_gene,CDR3nt,CDR3aa
TRBJ2-2,TRBD1,many,TRBV6-1,TGTGCCAGCAGTGATATTTGGACAGGGTCCACCGGGGAGCTGTTTTTT,CASSDIWTGSTGELFF
TRBJ1-1,.,few,TRBV20-1,TGCAGTGCTACCAAATACGGGGACACTGAAGCTTTCTTT,CSATKYGDTEAFF
TRBJ1-4,TRBD1,.,TRBV6-6,TGTGCCAGCAGTTACGGACAGGGGGACGAAAAACTGTTTTTT,CASSYGQGDEKLFF
TRBJ2-5,.,.,TRBV6-2/TRBV6-3,TGTGCCAGCAGGTCCCTCTACGCGGGGCTGGAGACCCAGTACTTC,CASRSLYAGLETQYF
TRBJ1-1,TRBD1,.,TRBV3-1,TGTGCCGCTGGGACAGGGCGATCCGGTGAGGCTTTCTTT,CAAGTGRSGEAFF
TRBJ2-3,.,many,TRBV4-3,TGCGCCAGCAGCCAAGGCCCTCCCCCTAGGGCAGATACGCAGTATTTT,CASSQGPPPRADTQYF
TRBJ2-1,.,many,TRBV7-9,TGTGCCAGCAGCATAAGCAGTAGCTCCTACAATGAGCAGTTCTTC,CASSISSSSYNEQFF
TRBJ1-4,.,many,TRBV6-6,TGTGCCAGCAGCCGCAGAGAGAATGAAAAACTGTTTTTT,CASSRRENEKLFF
TRBJ1-4,.,few,TRBV6-5,TGTGCCAGCAGTTACAGCTGGGGTGAAAAACTGTTTTTT,CASSYSWGEKLFF
TRBJ1-6,.,many,TRBV28,TGTGCCAGCAGGGGCACAGGCGACTCCTATAATTCACCCCTCCACTTT,CASRGTGDSYNSPLHF
TRBJ2-5,TRBD1,few,TRBV5-1,TGCGCCAGCAACACAGGGGGCGGCCAAGAGACCCAGTACTTC,CASNTGGGQETQYF
TRBJ1-5,.,many,TRBV6-5,TGTGCCAGCAGTGTCCGAACAGGGCAGCAGCCCCAGCATTTT,CASSVRTGQQPQHF
TRBJ2-1,.,few,TRBV2,TGTGCCAGCAGTACGGATGAGCAGTTCTTC,CASSTDEQFF
TRBJ1-1,.,many,TRBV6-1,TGTGCCAGCACCACGACAGTGGACACTGAAGCTTTCTTT,CASTTTVDTEAFF
TRBJ1-4,.,many,TRBV12-3/TRBV12-4,TGTGCCAGCAGTTGGGACGGCAGGGAAAAACTGTTTTTT,CASSWDGREKLFF
TRBJ2-3,TRBD2,many,TRBV7-2,TGTGCCAGCACCCCAGCAGGGAGGGTAGCTAGCGGGGGTCCATTTCAGTATTTT,CASTPAGRVASGGPFQYF
TRBJ1-1,.,.,TRBV12-3/TRBV12-4,.,CASSSSDMNTEAFF
TRBJ2-7,TRBD1,few,TRBV20-1,TGCAGTGCCAACGCGGACAGGTCCTACGAGCAGTACTTC,CSANADRSYEQYF
TRBJ1-6,.,many,TRBV5-6,TGTGCCAGCAGCTTGGGGGTGAATTCACCCCTCCACTTT,CASSLGVNSPLHF
TRBJ1-2,.,.,TRBV4-3,TGCGCCAGCAGCCAAGAGGGAGGACAGCCGACTGACTATGGCTACACCTTC,CASSQEGGQPTDYGYTF
TRBJ2-5,.,.,TRBV7-2,TGTGCCAGCAGCCGGGACTGGATGCAAGAGACCCAGTACTTC,CASSRDWMQETQYF
TRBJ2-7,TRBD1,few,TRBV23-1,TGCGCCAGTCTTCCCGACAGGGGAGTCTTTTCCTACGAGCAGTACTTC,CASLPDRGVFSYEQYF